This passage covers 32 T cell receptor beta chains from one sample sequenced in a study of beta chain features in type 1 diabetes (dated by TCRdb to about 2018). Library creation used the immunoSEQ multiplex PCR assay. All of the isolated RNA was reverse transcribed with the High Capacity cDNA Reverse Transcription Kit, so expressed TCRB transcripts were sequenced. TCRdb holds this immuneACCESS table with in-frame rearrangements only. Some clones are missing; in checked studies, unresolved V genes explain under half, and the rest has no known cause. The sample has approximately 140,000 clones on record, 6.9% of them singletons. In total, the top ten clones hold about 1.4% of the sample. Sample: central memory CD4+ T cells from blood. The receptors were gathered from a young woman in good health.

This clone was detected many times. This chain uses TRBV11-1 with TRBJ2-1, with unresolved D. Germline values: CDR1 SGHAT, CDR2 FQDESV (reference sequence). V was cut by 5 bases and J by 8 bases, with 13 bases left in between. The CDR3 length is 13 residues. DNA of the CDR3: TGTGCCAGCAGCCCCTCTAGTAACCATGAGCAGTTCTTC. Its protein product is CASSPSSNHEQFF.

CDR3 loop: CASSLGVAGGRGEQYF. Written as DNA, the CDR3 is TGTGCCAGCAGCTTGGGGGTAGCGGGAGGGCGCGGCGAGCAGTACTTC. The chain recombines TRBV5-4 with TRBJ2-7; 11 bases are shared with TRBD2. The CDR3 is 16 amino acids. The V gene's germline CDR1 is SGHNT and CDR2 YYREEE (reference sequence). V lost 0 bases, J lost 6 bases, and 8 bases stayed unmatched.

The rearrangement uses TRBV6-1 and TRBJ1-4, with D perhaps TRBD1 (6 bases). This CDR3 is 14 amino acids long. Per germline, CDR1 MNHNS and CDR2 SASEGT. V lost 5 bases and J lost 7, with 14 bases in between. CDR3 in amino acids: CASSSGAEAEKLFF. In DNA form, the CDR3 reads TGTGCCAGCAGTTCAGGGGCGGAAGCTGAAAAACTGTTTTTT.

This clone was observed a handful of times. The chain recombines TRBV4-3 with TRBJ1-1; a possible D gene is TRBD1 (6 bases). The germline gives CDR1 LGHNA, CDR2 YSLEER. The V end lost 1 base, the J end lost 3 bases, and 9 bases lay between the germline ends. This CDR3 comprises 14 residues. This chain's CDR3 is CASSQGQGHTEAFF. DNA of the CDR3: TGCGCCAGCAGCCAAGGCCAGGGGCACACTGAAGCTTTCTTT.

This rearrangement joins TRBV7-3 to TRBJ2-1, with 7 bases that match TRBD2. Germline CDR1 is SGHTA and CDR2 is FQGTGA. The CDR3 loop spans 17 amino acids. V lost 6 bases to trimming and J lost 5 bases; unmatched junction nucleotides: 16. The CDR3 region is CASRFNRAGIRDNEQFF. CDR3 DNA: TGTGCCAGCAGGTTCAATCGAGCGGGAATCCGGGACAATGAGCAGTTCTTC.

This clone came up a few times. V gene TRBV28 combines with J gene TRBJ1-5, with D unresolved. This CDR3 is 12 amino acids long. CDR1 is MDHEN and CDR2 is SYDVKM in the germline V gene. Trimming left V 5 bases short and J 5 bases short, with 7 bases between. CDR3 protein: CASSQLYQPQHF. DNA of the CDR3: TGTGCCAGCAGTCAACTATATCAGCCCCAGCATTTT.

In this sample, this clone turned up a few times. The V gene is TRBV27, the J gene TRBJ1-2; the D gene is possibly TRBD1 (5 bases). Germline V gene data show CDR1 as MNHEY and CDR2 as SMNVEV (reference sequence). This CDR3 has 14 amino acids. Between the trimmed V and J ends, which lost 5 bases and 7 bases, there was a span of 17 bases. The CDR3 is CASSHGGTGAGYTF. DNA for the CDR3: TGTGCCAGCAGTCATGGGGGGACGGGAGCTGGCTACACCTTC.

This clone came up many times. This chain uses TRBV7-9 with TRBJ1-2; 9 bases agree with TRBD1. The germline V gene has CDR1 SEHNR and CDR2 FQNEAQ (reference sequence). The CDR3 has 14 amino acids. V shed 5 bases and J 4 bases; nucleotides not matched to a gene: 5. The CDR3 DNA is TGTGCCAGCAGCACCGGGACAGGGACCTATGGCTACACCTTC. Translating gives CASSTGTGTYGYTF.

The chain employs TRBV7-2 and TRBJ2-1; 8 bases align to TRBD2. In germline, CDR1 is SGHTA, CDR2 FQGNSA. This CDR3 comprises 11 residues. V lost 3 bases to trimming and J lost 12 bases; unmatched junction nucleotides: 1. The CDR3 DNA reads as TGTGCCAGCAGCTTGGGACTAGGGCAGTTCTTC. Its protein is CASSLGLGQFF.

This clone was detected a few times. The chain joins TRBV9 to TRBJ2-5; 11 nucleotides agree with TRBD2. J lost 11 bases, V lost 4 bases, and 16 bases had no gene match. Germline V lookup: CDR1 SGDLS, CDR2 YYNGEE. This CDR3 comprises 16 residues. The CDR3 loop is CASSFQIAGGMGEQYF. DNA for the CDR3: TGTGCCAGCAGCTTTCAAATAGCGGGAGGGATGGGGGAGCAGTACTTC.

This chain uses TRBV7-9 with TRBJ2-5; tentative D call: TRBD2 (6 bases). Between the trimmed V and J ends, which lost 5 bases and 5 bases, there was a span of 6 bases. CDR1 is SEHNR and CDR2 is FQNEAQ in the germline V gene (reference sequence). The CDR3 consists of 11 residues. The CDR3 DNA reads as TGTGCCAGCAGCGGGGGGGAGACCCAGTACTTC. Amino acids: CASSGGETQYF.

This clone was picked up many times. This chain connects TRBV7-3 to TRBJ2-1; 7 bases are a match to TRBD2. The CDR3 has 15 amino acids. With V trimmed by 2 bases and J by 5 bases, 6 bases remained unmatched. Germline assignment: CDR1 SGHTA and CDR2 FQGTGA. In DNA, the CDR3 is TGTGCCAGCAGCTTAGGACCAGCGGGGAACAATGAGCAGTTCTTC. Amino acids: CASSLGPAGNNEQFF.

The gene calls are TRBV18 and TRBJ2-5; weak D call: TRBD1 (6 bases). The J call may be wrong; the DNA end is better matched by TRBJ2-7. This CDR3 is 13 amino acids long. Germline V gene lookup returns CDR1 KGHSH and CDR2 LQKENI. The CDR3, as DNA: TGTGCCAGCTCACTCGACAGGAACTACGAGCAGTACTTC. This translates into CASSLDRNYEQYF.

In its sample, this clone was seen a few times. The V gene is TRBV21-1, the J gene TRBJ2-7; the listed D gene, TRBD2, was not tested against the DNA. TRBV21-1 is marked as a pseudogene. This CDR3 has 17 residues. In nucleotides, the CDR3 is TGTGCCAGCGTCTGCCCGGGGGAGGGGGGCCGCCTCTACGAGCAGTACTTC. Its protein is CASVCPGEGGRLYEQYF.

This clone was found many times. The gene calls are TRBV7-9 and TRBJ1-1, with D hard to call. CDR1 and CDR2 (germline): SEHNR, FQNEAQ (reference sequence). Trimming pared 1 base from V and 7 bases from J, leaving 7 bases between. The CDR3 has 12 residues. CDR3 DNA: TGTGCCAGCAGCTTAGAAGCGTTTGAAGCTTTCTTT. Its protein is CASSLEAFEAFF.

The chain is built from TRBV5-1 and TRBJ2-1; D call uncertain. V was cut by 0 bases and J by 3 bases, with 7 bases left in between. The CDR3 runs to 14 residues. Germline V gene lookup returns CDR1 SGHRS and CDR2 YFSETQ. The CDR3 DNA reads as TGCGCCAGCAGCTTGGTTCAGTTCTACAATGAGCAGTTCTTC. It codes for CASSLVQFYNEQFF.

The chain uses TRBV7-2 and TRBJ1-5; D may be TRBD1 (5 bases). The germline V and J ends were trimmed by 0 bases and 6 bases, with 15 bases remaining between them. This CDR3 has 16 residues. Germline lookup yields CDR1 SGHTA and CDR2 FQGNSA. The DNA of the CDR3 is TGTGCCAGCAGCTTAGCCGGAATGGTAGGGGCTCAGCCCCAGCATTTT. Amino acids: CASSLAGMVGAQPQHF.

This clone was detected only a few times. The chain combines TRBV7-9 with TRBJ2-7; possibly TRBD2 for D (7 bases). The CDR3 totals 14 residues. CDR1 SEHNR and CDR2 FQNEAQ come from the germline V gene (reference sequence). V shed 7 bases and J shed 4 bases, with 17 bases lying between them. This CDR3 reads CASTRGAELYEQYF. The CDR3 coding sequence is TGTGCCAGCACCCGGGGGGCGGAGTTATACGAGCAGTACTTC.

The genes are TRBV28 and TRBJ2-7; 8 bases align to TRBD1. There are 14 residues in the CDR3. The J segment lost 0 bases and the V segment lost 5 bases, leaving 3 bases of the junction unmatched. Germline CDR1 MDHEN, CDR2 SYDVKM. CDR3 region: CASSGQGHSYEQYF. As DNA, the CDR3 is TGTGCCAGCAGTGGACAGGGTCACTCCTACGAGCAGTACTTC.

The chain uses TRBV15 and TRBJ2-4; TRBD1 might be the D (7 bases). Germline V lookup: CDR1 LNHNV, CDR2 YYDKDF (reference sequence). Between the trimmed V and J ends, which lost 0 bases and 15 bases, there was a span of 24 bases. This CDR3 is built from 16 residues. In nucleotides, the CDR3 is TGTGCCACCAGCAGAGATTGGGCGGGACAGCCTCTGTGGGGGTACTTC. It codes for CATSRDWAGQPLWGYF.

This clone was counted a few times. The chain recombines TRBV4-3 with TRBJ2-7; 12 bases map to TRBD2. V lost 0 bases, J lost 6 bases, and 12 bases stayed unmatched. Per the germline V gene, CDR1 is LGHNA and CDR2 is YSLEER. This CDR3 is built from 18 residues. The CDR3 region is CASSQDLEASGRAGEQYF. The CDR3 region has the DNA TGCGCCAGCAGCCAAGATCTGGAGGCTAGCGGGAGGGCTGGCGAGCAGTACTTC.

This clone was observed at least ten times. The chain links TRBV30 to TRBJ2-1; 11 bases map to TRBD2. CDR3 length: 15 residues. After removal of 2 bases from V and 13 bases from J, the junction contained 13 bases not matched to a gene. Germline values: CDR1 GTSNPN, CDR2 SVGIG (reference sequence). In DNA, the CDR3 is TGTGCCTGGAGTTCAAAAGGGTTAGCGGGAGGGCTTCAGTTCTTC. Encoded protein: CAWSSKGLAGGLQFF.

There are many counts of this clone. The J gene is TRBJ2-3, the V gene TRBV28, with TRBD1 matching 9 bases. With V trimmed by 1 base and J by 15 bases, 5 bases remained unmatched. Germline V gene data show CDR1 as MDHEN and CDR2 as SYDVKM. The CDR3 has 12 amino acids. As DNA, the CDR3 is TGTGCCAGCAGTTTATACGGGACAGGGCTATATTTT. Amino acids: CASSLYGTGLYF.

This clone was observed a few times. Other DNA sequences from this sample encode an identical CDR3 as well. This rearrangement joins TRBV7-2 to TRBJ2-2; TRBD2 matches at 10 bases. Germline loops: CDR1 SGHTA, CDR2 FQGNSA. V lost 3 bases and J lost 1; bases outside the gene matches: 2. The CDR3 is 16 amino acids. The CDR3 protein is CASSLRLAGNTGELFF. Here the CDR3 DNA reads TGTGCCAGCAGCTTGAGACTAGCGGGGAACACCGGGGAGCTGTTTTTT. Based on the CDR3 plus reference TRBV7-2 and TRBJ2-2, the full variable domain is GAGVSQSPSNKVTEKGKDVELRCDPISGHTALYWYRQSLGQGLEFLIYFQGNSAPDKSGLPSDRFSAERTGGSVSTLTIQRTQQEDSAVYLCASSLRLAGNTGELFFGEGSRLTVL.

The chain has TRBV6-5 and TRBJ2-7, with 12 bases that match TRBD1. The CDR3 loop spans 13 amino acids. Trimming at V came to 10 bases and at J to 2 bases, leaving 3 bases not matched to a gene. CDR1 and CDR2 from the germline V gene are MNHEY and SVGAGI. This CDR3 is CATRDRGPYEQYF. Here the CDR3 DNA reads TGTGCCACCCGGGACAGGGGGCCCTACGAGCAGTACTTC.

The chain uses TRBV11-2 and TRBJ2-1, with TRBD2 identical over 9 bases. With 6 bases clipped from V and 5 bases from J, the junction kept 2 bases outside the gene matches. The CDR3 loop spans 13 amino acids. The germline CDR1 and CDR2 sequences are SGHAT and FQNNGV. This CDR3 is CASRTSGNNEQFF. The CDR3 DNA is TGTGCCAGCAGGACTAGCGGCAACAATGAGCAGTTCTTC. The whole variable domain, filled in from reference TRBV11-2 and TRBJ2-1, reads EAGVAQSPRYKIIEKRQSVAFWCNPISGHATLYWYQQILGQGPKLLIQFQNNGVVDDSQLPKDRFSAERLKGVDSTLKIQPAKLEDSAVYLCASRTSGNNEQFFGPGTRLTVL.

The rearrangement uses TRBV6-6 and TRBJ1-1, with D possibly TRBD1 on 5 matching bases. The germline V gene encodes CDR1 MNHNY and CDR2 SVGAGI (reference sequence). Deletions cut 4 bases from V and 0 bases from J, with 9 bases between. The CDR3 runs to 14 residues. CDR3 amino acids: CASSWMGLNTEAFF. DNA of the CDR3: TGTGCCAGCAGTTGGATGGGGCTGAACACTGAAGCTTTCTTT.

This clone was found a few times. The chain combines TRBV29-1 with TRBJ2-3; tentatively, D is TRBD2 (6 bases). CDR1 SQVTM and CDR2 ANQGSEA come from the germline V gene. Deletions cut 4 bases from V and 2 bases from J, with 16 bases between. CDR3 length equals 15 residues. The CDR3 loop reads CSVGTGLANTDTQYF. CDR3 nucleotides: TGCAGCGTTGGAACGGGACTCGCTAACACAGATACGCAGTATTTT.

The table lists this clone with a few counts. Here the CDR3 reads CASRDPGTGETQYF. CDR3 nucleotide sequence: TGTGCCAGCAGAGACCCCGGGACAGGAGAGACCCAGTACTTC. The V gene is TRBV6-5, the J gene TRBJ2-5; 8 nucleotides align to TRBD1. CDR3 length: 14 residues. The germline V gene encodes CDR1 MNHEY and CDR2 SVGAGI. V gave up 6 bases and J gave up 4 bases; unmatched junction bases: 7.

This clone occurred a few times. The chain recombines TRBV20-1 with TRBJ1-1, with D hard to call. With 3 bases removed from V and 7 bases from J, the gap between germline ends came to 6 bases. Per the germline V gene, CDR1 is DFQATT and CDR2 is SNEGSKA (reference sequence). CDR3 length: 10 amino acids. The CDR3 DNA reads as TGCAGTGCTAGGGCCAGTGAAGCTTTCTTT. It codes for CSARASEAFF.

This chain joins TRBV9 and TRBJ2-7; 10 bases fit TRBD2. V lost 3 bases to trimming and J lost 3 bases; unmatched junction nucleotides: 6. The CDR3 is 15 amino acids. Germline CDR1 reads SGDLS; CDR2 reads YYNGEE. CDR3 in amino acids: CASSEAPSGSYEQYF. The CDR3 DNA reads as TGTGCCAGCAGCGAGGCCCCTAGCGGGAGCTACGAGCAGTACTTC.

The CDR3: CASSSLAGTGELFF. CDR3 in DNA: TGTGCCAGCAGCTCTTTAGCGGGAACCGGGGAGCTGTTTTTT. This chain joins TRBV7-2 and TRBJ2-2; TRBD2 aligns across 8 bases. The CDR3 loop spans 14 amino acids. CDR1 SGHTA and CDR2 FQGNSA come from the germline V gene. Losses at the gene ends were 4 bases for V and 5 bases for J; bases not matched to a gene: 3.